This T cell receptor (beta chain) was found in a study of T cell changes during pregnancy in multiple sclerosis. Only in-frame clones appear in the TCRdb table, and some are missing; sequencing was by immunoSEQ multiplex PCR. Of over 70,000 clones in the sample, approximately 90% were seen once. After removal of 5 bases from V and 6 bases from J, the junction contained 16 bases not matched to a gene. Germline lookup yields CDR1 SGHTA and CDR2 FQGTGA. This CDR3 has 17 amino acids. The TCR comes from a female donor in good health, enrolled as a control in a pregnancy study. This rearrangement joins TRBV7-3 to TRBJ2-4, with 7 bases matching TRBD1. This specimen consisted of peripheral blood, obtained in the first trimester of pregnancy. The CDR3 DNA sequence: TGTGCCAGCAGCCGAACCGGGACAGAGGGCCCCTTAAACATTCAGTACTTC. It yields the protein CASSRTGTEGPLNIQYF.